Many counts were recorded for the clone carrying this TCR beta chain. The data were obtained in a study of CD8 T cells in ankylosing spondylitis. One entry per CDR3 protein, called by TCRdb with MiXCR from the 5' RACE reads. The data show approximately 300,000 distinct CDR3 sequences, over 15% seen once. The ends were cut back, 4 bases at V and 2 bases at J, with 9 bases in the middle. Per the germline V gene, CDR1 is MNHEY and CDR2 is SMNVEV (reference sequence). The CDR3 loop spans 14 amino acids. The sequenced sample was blood, either unsorted or a sorted T cell fraction (not recorded which). This TCR derives from a male donor with ankylosing spondylitis or in good health (not recorded which). The V and J genes are TRBV27 and TRBJ1-5, with a possible D match to TRBD1 (5 bases). The CDR3 DNA follows: TGTGCCAGCAGTTGGGGACGGGGCAATCAGCCCCAGCATTTT. Its protein product is CASSWGRGNQPQHF.